This T cell receptor (beta chain) was sequenced for a study of T cell responses to AZD1222 COVID-19 vaccine. General study points: Along spike, vaccine-associated CD4 TCRs were found throughout, with dominance at 160-218 and 743-854. In a largely white British group with more females than males, clonal diversity was possibly underestimated.

Germline CDR1 MNHEY, CDR2 SVGAGI. The V end lost 7 bases, the J end lost 8 bases, and 14 bases lay between the germline ends. This CDR3 has 12 residues. Remarks on this clone: No antigen is known for it.

Repertoires were generated with immunoSEQ multiplex PCR, while TCRdb's copy carries only in-frame clones and drops some. The top ten clones hold approximately 22% of a sample with 95,000 to 110,000 clones, around 91% of them seen once. The input for sequencing was peripheral blood, taken on day 0 of AZD1222 vaccination. This clonotype was obtained from an adult in good health. The V gene is TRBV6-5, the J gene TRBJ1-1; weak D call: TRBD1 (6 bases). The CDR3 sequence: CASTPPGEEAFF. The CDR3 DNA reads TGTGCCAGCACCCCCCCAGGGGAAGAAGCTTTCTTT.